This is a list of T cell receptor beta chains from one sample in a study of spatial heterogeneity in lung cancer. TCRdb ran MiXCR on the 5' RACE reads and lists one entry per CDR3 protein. This sample has 4,500 to 6,000 distinct CDR3 sequences, with about 8% found just once. The sequences come from lung tumor tissue, collected at surgery. The source is a female donor with early-stage non-small cell lung cancer. Both conserved end residues are part of each CDR3. The order of the fields is V gene, J gene, D gene, clone size, CDR3 DNA, CDR3 protein. D genes are given only for firm matches. Where a row states a size, it is once, few, many or the class of an expanded clone; other rows omit it.

TRBV7-8,TRBJ2-1,TRBD2,few,TGTGCCAGCAGCTTAATTAGCGGGGTAACCTACAATGAGCAGTTCTTC,CASSLISGVTYNEQFF
TRBV30,TRBJ2-1,TRBD1,many,TGTGCCTGGAGTGTACGCGGGACAGGGAGGCATGAGCAGCTCTTC,CAWSVRGTGRHEQLF
TRBV9,TRBJ2-5,TRBD2,many,TGTGCCAGCAGCGTGGGGACTAGCGGGCAAGAGACCCAGTACTTC,CASSVGTSGQETQYF
TRBV4-3,TRBJ2-7,TRBD1,medium-sized,TGCGCCAGCAGCCAAGAAGGGACAGGGGTAAGCGAGCAGTACTTC,CASSQEGTGVSEQYF
TRBV7-2,TRBJ2-3,TRBD2,many,TGTGCCAGCAGCTTGAACGGGGGGGCCAAAGATACGCAGTATTTT,CASSLNGGAKDTQYF
TRBV2,TRBJ1-3,NA,NA,TGTGCCAGCAGTGCCGCCGGGGCTGCTGGAAACACCATATATTTT,CASSAAGAAGNTIYF
TRBV30,TRBJ2-2,NA,many,TGTGCCTGGAGTATAATAGCGGGGGAGCTGTTTTTT,CAWSIIAGELFF
TRBV6-2/TRBV6-3,TRBJ2-7,NA,many,TGTGCCAGCAGCACAAGCTCCTACGAGCAGTACTTC,CASSTSSYEQYF
TRBV4-3,TRBJ1-1,NA,medium-sized,TGCGCCAGCAGCCAAGATAGCAGGGGCTTGCCTTTCTTT,CASSQDSRGLPFF
TRBV20-1,TRBJ2-2,NA,large,TGCAGTGCCAGAGGCAGTCGCCAGACCGGGGAGCTGTTTTTT,CSARGSRQTGELFF
TRBV12-3/TRBV12-4,TRBJ2-1,NA,few,TGTGCCAGCAGTTACGAAGCGGGTAGCTCCTACAATGAGCAGTTCTTC,CASSYEAGSSYNEQFF
TRBV5-1,TRBJ1-1,NA,medium-sized,TGCGCCAGCAGCGGTGGACAATTTGCCACTGAAGCTTTCTTT,CASSGGQFATEAFF
TRBV6-2/TRBV6-3,TRBJ1-5,NA,medium-sized,TGTGCCAGCAGTTATCTGGGGTTTAGTCAGCCCCAGCATTTT,CASSYLGFSQPQHF
TRBV2,TRBJ2-1,NA,medium-sized,TGTGCCAGCAGTGCCTACAATGAGCAGTTCTTC,CASSAYNEQFF
TRBV20-1,TRBJ2-3,TRBD2,few,TGCAGTGCCGCGCTAGCGGGGAGCGATACGCAGTATTTT,CSAALAGSDTQYF
TRBV20-1,TRBJ1-2,TRBD1,many,TGCAGTGCCGCTACAGGGGGCGCCAACTATGGCTACACCTTC,CSAATGGANYGYTF
TRBV7-9,TRBJ2-1,TRBD2,many,TGTGCCAGCAGCCCTACTCGCGGGAGGGCCTACAATGAGCAGTTCTTC,CASSPTRGRAYNEQFF
TRBV27,TRBJ2-7,TRBD2,medium-sized,TGTGCCAGCAGTCAGGGACTAGCGGGAGTTTACGAGCAGTACTTC,CASSQGLAGVYEQYF
TRBV7-2,TRBJ2-1,NA,medium-sized,TGTGCCAGCAGCTCGACAGGTAGGAATGAGCAGTTCTTC,CASSSTGRNEQFF
TRBV5-4,TRBJ2-3,NA,many,TGTGCCAGCAGCTTGGAGTCAGGGGATCCAGATACGCAGTATTTT,CASSLESGDPDTQYF
TRBV29-1,TRBJ2-5,TRBD1,many,TGCAGCCACTCCGGGGGACAGGGCCAAGAGACCCAGTACTTC,CSHSGGQGQETQYF
TRBV5-4,TRBJ2-5,NA,medium-sized,TGTGCCAGCAGCTTGGTGGCAGGGACAGAGACCCAGTACTTC,CASSLVAGTETQYF
TRBV29-1,TRBJ2-4,NA,medium-sized,TGCAGCACCATAGCCAAAAACATTCAGTACTTC,CSTIAKNIQYF
TRBV29-1,TRBJ1-5,TRBD1,large,TGCAGCGTAACGACAGGGGGAGGTAATCAGCCCCAGCATTTT,CSVTTGGGNQPQHF
TRBV29-1,TRBJ1-4,NA,many,TGCAGCGGTGCGAGAGGGGAAAAACTGTTTTTT,CSGARGEKLFF
TRBV20-1,TRBJ2-7,TRBD1,medium-sized,TGCAGTGCAATCAACAGGGGTGGAACCTACGAGCAGTACTTC,CSAINRGGTYEQYF
TRBV7-2,TRBJ2-3,TRBD2,many,TGTGCCAGCAGCTTTAGCGGGGGCCAGGATACGCAGTATTTT,CASSFSGGQDTQYF
TRBV7-2,TRBJ2-5,NA,many,TGTGCCAGCAGCCAACAAGGCGGGCTTCAAGAGACCCAGTACTTC,CASSQQGGLQETQYF
TRBV20-1,TRBJ1-4,TRBD1,medium-sized,TGCAGTGCTGAAATGACAGGGGCTGAAAAACTGTTTTTT,CSAEMTGAEKLFF
TRBV29-1,TRBJ2-2,NA,few,TGCAGCGCCGTCAGGACTGGCACGAACACCGGGGAGCTGTTTTTT,CSAVRTGTNTGELFF
TRBV6-5,TRBJ1-2,NA,NA,TGTGCCAGCACTCGGGGATCCCTTAACTATGGCTACACCTTC,CASTRGSLNYGYTF
TRBV29-1,TRBJ1-2,NA,many,TGCAGCGTTGTGAGTGGGGCAGACTATGGCTACACCTTC,CSVVSGADYGYTF
TRBV19,TRBJ1-5,NA,many,TGTGCCAGTAGTATGCTGGAGGGGGTGTCGCAGCCCCAGCATTTT,CASSMLEGVSQPQHF
TRBV25-1,TRBJ1-1,NA,many,TGTGCCAGAAGTAGCCAAACACAGAACACTGAAGCTTTCTTT,CARSSQTQNTEAFF
TRBV6-6,TRBJ2-2,NA,many,TGTGCCAGCAGCTGGGTCACCGGGGAGCTGTTTTTT,CASSWVTGELFF
TRBV20-1,TRBJ2-3,NA,medium-sized,TGCAGTGCTAGTGTCGGGGCCAGCAAAGATACGCAGTATTTT,CSASVGASKDTQYF
TRBV7-2,TRBJ2-1,NA,medium-sized,TGTGCCAGCAGACCTATAGCGCCTAATGAGCAGTTCTTC,CASRPIAPNEQFF
TRBV4-3,TRBJ1-6,NA,few,TGCGCCAGCAGTCGAGACACCACTGGTAATTCACCCCTCCACTTT,CASSRDTTGNSPLHF
TRBV20-1,TRBJ2-5,TRBD2,medium-sized,TGCAGTGCTAGGGGGACTAGCGGAGGTCCGACGAGATCCCCCCAAGAGACCCAGTACTTC,CSARGTSGGPTRSPQETQYF
TRBV7-9,TRBJ2-1,TRBD1,medium-sized,TGTGCCAGCAGCTGCGGACAGGCCCCTTTTTGCTACAATGAGCAGTTCTTC,CASSCGQAPFCYNEQFF
TRBV7-2,TRBJ2-7,TRBD1,medium-sized,TGTGCCAGCAGCTTAAAGACAGGACAGGGGTACGAGCAGTACTTC,CASSLKTGQGYEQYF
TRBV24-1,TRBJ2-1,NA,medium-sized,TGTGCCACCAGTGACTACCGGGCCGGCAATGAGCAGTTCTTC,CATSDYRAGNEQFF
TRBV7-2,TRBJ2-3,NA,medium-sized,TGTGCCAGCAGCTTACGGGACTCCACAGATACGCAGTATTTT,CASSLRDSTDTQYF
TRBV29-1,TRBJ2-7,NA,medium-sized,TGCAGCGATCCTACCGGTGAGCAGTACTTC,CSDPTGEQYF
TRBV30,TRBJ2-2,NA,many,TGTGCCTGGAATCCGGGGTCCGGGGAGCTGTTTTTT,CAWNPGSGELFF
TRBV27,TRBJ2-3,NA,NA,TGTGCCAGCAGTTACGGTGGGGTGCCAGATACGCAGTATTTT,CASSYGGVPDTQYF
TRBV5-1,TRBJ2-2,TRBD2,medium-sized,TGCGCCAGCAGCTCTGGACTAACGGGGGGAAACACCGGGGAGCTGTTTTTT,CASSSGLTGGNTGELFF
TRBV5-4,TRBJ2-5,TRBD2,NA,TGTGCCAGCAGCTTGCCCATAGCGGGGGAGAAAGAGACCCAGTACTTC,CASSLPIAGEKETQYF
TRBV18,TRBJ1-6,TRBD1,medium-sized,TGTGCCAGCTCACCCGAGACAGGGCACGGTGGCTCACCCCTCCACTTT,CASSPETGHGGSPLHF
TRBV4-3,TRBJ2-7,NA,medium-sized,TGCGCCAGCAGCCAAGATCCCAGGGCAGCCGGTAGCGAGCAGTACTTC,CASSQDPRAAGSEQYF